These 24 T cell receptor beta chains came from one sample sequenced in a study of blood T cell repertoires in COVID-19. Profiling relied on immunoSEQ multiplex PCR, and the TCRdb table lists in-frame clones only, not all of them. The sample lists more than 80,000 clones, about nine tenths occurring once. Source material: peripheral blood. The receptors here all came from a human donor with active COVID-19. The donor label of this sample is uncertain.

This clone was found once. The V call is TRBV28, the J call TRBJ1-1; no reliable D call. Per the germline V gene, CDR1 is MDHEN and CDR2 is SYDVKM. The V and J ends lost 1 base and 1 base respectively, with 10 bases between them. The CDR3 consists of 15 residues. The CDR3 loop reads CASSLFAEKNTEAFF. CDR3 nucleotides: TGTGCCAGCAGTTTATTCGCGGAGAAGAACACTGAAGCTTTCTTT.

The chain uses TRBV10-3 and TRBJ1-2; D possibly corresponds to TRBD1 (6 bases). CDR3 length: 14 residues. CDR1 is ENHRY, CDR2 SYGVKD, per germline. V was clipped by 0 bases and J by 8 bases, with 13 bases between them. CDR3 sequence (DNA): TGTGCCATCAGTGAGTCGAAGGGGGTGGAGGGCTACACCTTC. Translation: CAISESKGVEGYTF.

The chain has TRBV5-4 and TRBJ1-5, with a tentative D call TRBD1 (5 bases). V was clipped by 0 bases and J by 3 bases, with 10 bases between them. CDR1 and CDR2 (germline): SGHNT, YYREEE (reference sequence). This CDR3 region has 15 residues. Written as DNA, the CDR3 is TGTGCCAGCAGCTTGGCGGGGGGACCCAATCAGCCCCAGCATTTT. It is translated as CASSLAGGPNQPQHF.

The chain recombines TRBV2 with TRBJ1-5; 9 bases are a match to TRBD1. After removal of 5 bases from V and 4 bases from J, the junction contained 6 bases not matched to a gene. Germline CDR1 is SNHLY and CDR2 is FYNNEI. The CDR3 runs to 15 residues. CDR3 residues: CASSPGTGRNQPQHF. The CDR3 bases are TGTGCCAGCAGTCCCGGGACAGGGAGGAATCAGCCCCAGCATTTT.

On this clone: The junction differs from germline at one of its ends, possibly a read error. J is TRBJ1-2 and V is TRBV3-1 (or the pseudogene TRBV3-2), with 7 bases that match TRBD1. This CDR3 is built from 14 residues. Germline V gene data show CDR1 as LGHDT and CDR2 as YNNKEL (reference sequence). The CDR3 region has the DNA TGTGCCAGCAGCAAAGATAGGGGGCTGGATGGCTACACCTTC. This gives the protein CASSKDRGLDGYTF.

The rearrangement uses TRBV19 and TRBJ1-4, with 8 nucleotides matching TRBD1. Trimming cost V 5 bases and J 6 bases; bases outside gene matches: 14. The CDR3 is 17 amino acids. Per the germline V gene, CDR1 is LNHDA and CDR2 is SQIVND (reference sequence). The CDR3 DNA reads as TGTGCCAGTAGTGCCCCCCCCCTGGACAGGGCCCATGAAAAACTGTTTTTT. Translation gives CASSAPPLDRAHEKLFF.

This chain uses TRBV18 with TRBJ1-2, with 8 bases that match TRBD1. V trimming: 5 bases; J trimming: 0 bases; junction bases outside the gene matches: 5. Germline CDR1 KGHSH, CDR2 LQKENI. The CDR3 is 15 residues long. DNA of the CDR3: TGTGCCAGCTCATCCGGACAGGGAGCTAACTATGGCTACACCTTC. Amino acid sequence: CASSSGQGANYGYTF.

The V call is TRBV6-5, the J call TRBJ1-1; D gene unclear. V lost 7 bases and J 5 bases, leaving 17 bases between the germline ends. This CDR3 comprises 14 residues. The V gene's germline CDR1 is MNHEY and CDR2 SVGAGI. CDR3 region: CASTQTWVGTEAFF. The CDR3 bases are TGTGCCAGCACCCAGACTTGGGTTGGGACTGAAGCTTTCTTT.

This clone appeared once. The J gene is TRBJ1-2, the V gene TRBV6-2 or TRBV6-3; 8 nucleotides agree with TRBD1. The CDR3 is 15 amino acids. Trimming took 3 bases from V and 4 from J; bases not matched to a gene: 7. The germline V gene encodes CDR1 MNHEY and CDR2 SVGEGT. The CDR3 sequence: CASSYGQGEGYGYTF. DNA of the CDR3: TGTGCCAGCAGTTATGGACAGGGTGAAGGCTATGGCTACACCTTC.

This chain joins TRBV2 and TRBJ2-7; D is perhaps TRBD2 (5 bases). V dropped 9 bases and J dropped 7 bases, with 22 bases sitting between them. This CDR3 region has 14 residues. Germline V gene data show CDR1 as SNHLY and CDR2 as FYNNEI. CDR3 DNA sequence: TGTGCCAGTTCCTCCGGGGTAGGGTTAGTGGAGCAGTACTTC. It specifies CASSSGVGLVEQYF.

This rearrangement joins TRBV28 to TRBJ1-1; 10 bases are a match to TRBD1. CDR1 MDHEN and CDR2 SYDVKM come from the germline V gene. The V and J ends lost 8 bases and 10 bases, in that order; junction bases with no gene match: 13. The CDR3 consists of 14 residues. Here the CDR3 DNA reads TGTGCCAGCCAAGTTTTAGGGACAGGGGTCGTAGCTTTCTTT. Protein: CASQVLGTGVVAFF.

V usage is TRBV2 and J usage is TRBJ2-5, with 9 bases identical to TRBD1. The CDR3 length is 15 residues. J lost 2 bases, V lost 4 bases, and 5 bases had no gene match. Looked up from germline, CDR1 is SNHLY and CDR2 is FYNNEI. The CDR3 DNA reads as TGTGCCAGCAGTGCGGACAGGGGACTGCAAGAGACCCAGTACTTC. Its translation: CASSADRGLQETQYF.

The chain couples TRBV3-1 (or the pseudogene TRBV3-2) to TRBJ2-1; the D is unclear. The germline V and J ends were trimmed by 6 bases and 6 bases, with 6 bases remaining between them. The CDR3 sequence is 11 residues long. Germline CDR1 reads LGHDT; CDR2 reads YNNKEL (reference sequence). CDR3 in DNA: TGTGCCAGCAGTCGCGTCAATGAGCAGTTCTTC. Residues: CASSRVNEQFF.

The chain employs TRBV7-2 and TRBJ2-1; D perhaps matches TRBD2 (5 bases). CDR3 length: 15 residues. V dropped 6 bases and J dropped 2 bases, with 14 bases sitting between them. From germline, CDR1 is SGHTA and CDR2 FQGNSA. CDR3 DNA sequence: TGTGCCAGCAGTAGGACTCGTGGAGCCTACAATGAGCAGTTCTTC. Protein product: CASSRTRGAYNEQFF. The variable domain in full, with the rest retrieved from reference TRBV7-2 and TRBJ2-1, is GAGVSQSPSNKVTEKGKDVELRCDPISGHTALYWYRQSLGQGLEFLIYFQGNSAPDKSGLPSDRFSAERTGGSVSTLTIQRTQQEDSAVYLCASSRTRGAYNEQFFGPGTRLTVL.

The rearrangement joins TRBV27 to TRBJ1-5; D gene ambiguous. The V end lost 2 bases, the J end lost 5 bases, and 7 bases lay between the germline ends. From germline, CDR1 is MNHEY and CDR2 SMNVEV (reference sequence). This CDR3 has 13 residues. The CDR3 loop is CASSLMGHQPQHF. In DNA, the CDR3 is TGTGCCAGCAGTTTAATGGGCCATCAGCCCCAGCATTTT.

This rearrangement joins TRBV18 to TRBJ2-1, with D tentatively TRBD1 (6 bases). Trimming stripped 2 bases from V and 10 bases from J, with 15 bases between. The length of the CDR3 is 14 residues. Germline CDR1 is KGHSH and CDR2 is LQKENI. The CDR3, as DNA: TGTGCCAGCTCACCAGACGGGACACGTAGCGAGCAGTTCTTC. Translating it yields CASSPDGTRSEQFF.

The J gene is TRBJ1-2, the V gene TRBV6-5; D ambiguous. This CDR3 has 12 residues. Trimming shortened V by 7 bases and J by 2 bases, and 8 bases separated the two germline ends. Germline CDR1 and CDR2: MNHEY and SVGAGI. CDR3: CASMSENYGYTF. The CDR3, as DNA: TGTGCCAGCATGAGCGAAAACTATGGCTACACCTTC.

This rearrangement joins TRBV10-2 to TRBJ2-3; TRBD2 is a possible D gene (5 bases). Trimming removed 3 bases at V and 6 bases at J, with 10 bases between. The germline CDR1 and CDR2 sequences are WSHSY and SAAADI. The CDR3 consists of 13 residues. CDR3 DNA: TGCGCCAGCAGTGATGCTAGCAGGGATACGCAGTATTTT. As protein: CASSDASRDTQYF.

V usage is TRBV2 and J usage is TRBJ2-1, with TRBD2 matching 7 bases. The J segment lost 14 bases and the V segment lost 1 base, leaving 2 bases of the junction unmatched. This CDR3 is built from 11 residues. CDR1 is SNHLY and CDR2 is FYNNEI in the germline V gene. CDR3 amino acids: CASSEGGLEFF. Here the CDR3 DNA reads TGTGCCAGCAGTGAAGGCGGACTAGAGTTCTTC.

This clone was seen only a few times. V usage is TRBV7-7 and J usage is TRBJ1-4; D perhaps matches TRBD1 (6 bases). Trimming took off 5 bases at V and 7 bases at J, with 17 bases between the two ends. The CDR3 is 15 residues long. The V gene's germline CDR1 is SSHAT and CDR2 FNYEAQ (reference sequence). CDR3 amino acids: CASSPGKGVLEKLFF. CDR3 DNA: TGTGCCAGCAGCCCCGGAAAGGGGGTACTTGAAAAACTGTTTTTT.

This rearrangement joins TRBV6-1 to TRBJ2-2; tentative D call: TRBD2 (6 bases). Trimming took off 4 bases at V and 3 bases at J, with 18 bases between the two ends. Germline V gene sequence: CDR1 MNHNS, CDR2 SASEGT. The CDR3 contains 17 residues. The CDR3 region is CASSGGGAGTYTGELFF. In nucleotides, the CDR3 is TGTGCCAGCAGTGGGGGTGGAGCGGGCACGTACACCGGGGAGCTGTTTTTT.

The chain carries TRBV9 and TRBJ2-3; TRBD2 is a possible D gene (5 bases). The CDR3 is made up of 15 amino acids. Germline-derived CDR1 and CDR2 are SGDLS and YYNGEE. Trimming took off 6 bases at V and 0 bases at J, with 14 bases between the two ends. The CDR3 loop reads CASTALAGSTDTQYF. The CDR3 nucleotides read TGTGCCAGCACCGCGCTAGCAGGTAGCACAGATACGCAGTATTTT.

V and J are TRBV12-3 or TRBV12-4 and TRBJ1-4; unclear D gene. V lost 1 base and J 7 bases, leaving 7 bases between the germline ends. This CDR3 has 13 residues. CDR3 DNA sequence: TGTGCCAGCAGTTTAGGTACTCCTGAAAAACTGTTTTTT. The encoded protein is CASSLGTPEKLFF.

The chain employs TRBV7-2 and TRBJ2-5, with D possibly TRBD1 on 6 matching bases. CDR3 size: 13 residues. With 2 bases removed from V and 4 bases from J, the gap between germline ends came to 8 bases. Germline values: CDR1 SGHTA, CDR2 FQGNSA. As DNA, the CDR3 is TGTGCCAGCAGCTTAAACAGGGCAGAGACCCAGTACTTC. Translating it yields CASSLNRAETQYF.